This record covers a single TCR beta chain. Its antigen is still unknown. No per-base quality is available; no much larger clone lies one base away. The data are from a study of shared clonotypes between healthy human individuals (dated by TCRdb to between 2020 and 2021). For the wider study: The cohort included three men and a couple of women between 18 and 49 years of age. Per donor, three plates each were used for CD4 naive and CD4 memory, two for CD8 naive, and one for CD8 memory. Between about 0.85 and 9.5 billion PBMCs per donor were obtained by leukapheresis. Blood TCR repertoires of five healthy adults were deeply sequenced to estimate repertoire size and the extent of clonotype sharing between individuals. To increase sequencing depth and limit assay-specific biases, different laboratories used diverse techniques to prepare libraries and sequence TCR repertoires. Here is what the overall study found, with its caveats: Based on pairwise subsampling, the degree of clonotype sharing among donors was expected to be affected by sequencing depth. Across several donors, roughly 5.1% of naive CD4, approximately 3.6% of naive CD8, around 2.5% of memory CD4, and 0.4% of memory CD8 clonotypes were shared. Compared with non-shared clonotypes, the clonotypes found in all four sorted-subset donors had higher generation probabilities. Sampling was limited to blood, and TCR repertoires in tissue likely differ from TCR repertoires in blood. Naive subsets generally had larger estimated clonotype richness than memory subsets did. Because the study included a small number of donors, the genetic and exposure-history diversity represented was limited. Incomplete sequencing was indicated by rarefaction of sorted-subset datasets, despite the large sequencing depth.

Healthy HIV-negative adults with no recently reported acute infections or vaccinations were included as donors. All donors were Caucasian adults living in Nashville, Tennessee, USA. CD4+ T cells were enriched through magnetic negative selection, after which naive cells were positively selected on CD45RA and the remaining negative fraction served as the memory subset. Blood was obtained by leukapheresis, after which PBMCs were separated by Ficoll-Histopaque density gradient centrifugation and cryopreserved in liquid nitrogen vapor phase. Purity and quantity of every magnetically sorted T cell population were checked by analytical flow cytometry. Genomic DNA was isolated from every sorted fraction and measured by UV absorbance on a Nanodrop 2000c. Using the deep immunoSEQ assay, TCR CDR3 regions were amplified from genomic DNA by multiplex PCR. For each cell subset, the extracted genomic DNA was distributed evenly across all wells of several immunoSEQ 96-well plates, and each plate served as one replicate. For sorted subsets, about 200 ng genomic DNA, equal to tens of thousands of T cell genomes, was loaded into each replicate PCR. The purified libraries were quantified using a Qubit 3.0 fluorometer, sized with a Bioanalyzer 2100, and then quantified again using the KAPA Library Quantification kit. Every immunoSEQ 96-well plate was sequenced on a separate single-read 150-cycle Illumina NextSeq 550 flow cell. In the authors' own workflow: Because the immunoSEQ output included only junctional sequences and no quality scores, the filtering could not be the same as the filtering used for full-length reads. To assign V/J genes and CDR3, sequences were annotated using PyIR, a Python wrapper for IgBLAST v1.9, with IMGT germline references. Any read was removed if the V/J assignment was weak (E-value above 1e-6), the CDR3 was missing, or the read contained stop codons, out-of-frame junctions, or ambiguous translated residues. A V3J clonotype was defined by an identical inferred V gene, J gene, and CDR3 amino acid sequence. Percentage overlap between repertoires was calculated by dividing the number of shared unique clonotypes by the size of the smaller repertoire. Three approaches were used to assess repertoire richness: RTK rarefaction, the Chao1 estimator, and Recon v2.1 estimates of unobserved clonotypes. Generation probabilities were computed with OLGA for all TCRbeta clonotypes obtained by the gDNA method from several donors. TCRdb stores this immuneACCESS table with in-frame sequences only. Part of the clones is absent; in the studies checked, under half of the shortfall reflects unresolved V genes, and no reason is known for the rest. V, J and clone size reflect that table, while D and trimming were determined from the DNA. The sample table holds fewer than 3 million clones, of which around 93% were seen once. Of the sample, around 0.35% falls within the top ten clones.

Trimming at the junction amounts to 5 bases on V and 0 bases on J, and the germline ends lie 11 bases apart. CDR1 and CDR2 are read off the germline V gene as MGHDK and SYGVNS. The CDR3 runs 15 residues from the cysteine to the phenylalanine. The sequence is cut down to CDR3 DNA, 45 bases in frame from base 1. The material sequenced was naive CD4+ T cells from PBMCs. Reading the label with the study, this specimen's cell subset or site is: CD45RA+ positively selected. The receptor comes from a man between 18 and 35 years old in good health. Some clones in this sample may be carry-over from other donors' samples. Rearrangement joined TRBV25-1 to TRBJ1-3; the D gene is perhaps TRBD1, on 5 matching bases. The CDR3 in this case is CASSSGRISGNTIYF. The sequence in DNA is TGTGCCAGCAGTTCGGGACGGATCTCTGGAAACACCATATATTTT.